A selection of T cell receptor beta chains follows, all from one sample in a study of blood T cell repertoires in COVID-19. Some clones are missing from TCRdb's copy, which holds only in-frame ones; the method was immunoSEQ multiplex PCR. The sample lists 400,000 to 550,000 clones, 70% to 90% occurring once. What was sequenced was PBMCs or T cells enriched from blood (not recorded which). The receptor source for this set is a woman between 18 and 29 years old with acute COVID-19. The CDR3 runs from the conserved cysteine through the conserved F or W. D genes are given only for firm matches. Only some rows state a clone size, as once, few, many or a class for expanded clones.

v_gene	abundance	d_gene	j_gene	CDR3nt	CDR3aa
TRBV6-2/TRBV6-3	NA	NA	TRBJ1-5	TGTGCCAGCAGTTACGGGCGGGCGCGGGGCAATCAGCCCCAGCATTTT	CASSYGRARGNQPQHF
TRBV7-3	NA	TRBD2	TRBJ2-5	TGTGCCAGCAGCTTAGAAGCTAGCGGGGGTAAAGAGACCCAGTACTTC	CASSLEASGGKETQYF
TRBV28	NA	TRBD1	TRBJ2-7	TGTGCCAGCAGCTATACAGGGGTGGGGACCTACGAGCAGTACTTC	CASSYTGVGTYEQYF
TRBV7-9	NA	NA	TRBJ1-2	TGTGCCAGCAGCTTAGGACAGGAAGATGGCTACACCTTC	CASSLGQEDGYTF
TRBV18	NA	TRBD1	TRBJ2-1	TGTGCCAGCTCACCACAGGGGGCCTCTCGCAATGAGCAGTTCTTC	CASSPQGASRNEQFF
TRBV6-1	NA	TRBD1	TRBJ1-5	TGTGCCAGCAGTGAACAGGGGGCGGATCAGCCCCAGCATTTT	CASSEQGADQPQHF
TRBV7-9	NA	TRBD1	TRBJ2-1	TGTGCCAGCAGCTTACAGGGACAGGGATACAATGAGCAGTTCTTC	CASSLQGQGYNEQFF
TRBV9	NA	TRBD2	TRBJ2-5	TGTGCCAGCAATGCGGGGGGGCTGGGAGAGACCCAGTACTTC	CASNAGGLGETQYF
TRBV6-5	NA	NA	TRBJ1-2	TGTGCCAGCAGAGGGGATATCAACTATGGCTACACCTTC	CASRGDINYGYTF
TRBV6-1	NA	TRBD2	TRBJ2-5	TGTGCCAGCAGTGTTATAGCGGGGGACCCTCCGCACACAAGGACCCAGTACTTC	CASSVIAGDPPHTRTQYF
TRBV6-6	few	NA	TRBJ1-2	TGTGCCAGCAGTTACGTGGGAGTTACGAACTATGGCTACACCTTC	CASSYVGVTNYGYTF
TRBV7-9	few	TRBD1	TRBJ2-1	TGTGCCAGCAGCCCCGGGACAGGGGCCTACAATGAGCAGTTCTTC	CASSPGTGAYNEQFF
TRBV25-1	NA	TRBD2	TRBJ2-7	TGTGCCAGCACCGCGGGACTAGCTTACGAGCAGTACTTC	CASTAGLAYEQYF
TRBV3-1/TRBV3-2	NA	NA	TRBJ1-2	TGTGCCAGCAGCCCTTACGGCGACAGACCCTATGGCTACACCTTC	CASSPYGDRPYGYTF
TRBV5-8	many	NA	TRBJ1-5	TGTGCCAGCAGCTTTAGCGATCAGCCCCAGCATTTT	CASSFSDQPQHF